Listed below are T cell receptor beta chains from one sample, sequenced in a study of T cell repertoires in ileal Crohn's disease. Here immunoSEQ multiplex PCR was the method, and the copy in TCRdb shows in-frame clones only, minus some. The repertoire consists of 3,000 to 3,500 clones, with roughly 88% occurring once and the leading ten covering 2% to 2.5%. The sequenced sample was ileal tissue. The receptors shown here come from an adult with Crohn's disease. CDR3s include the opening cysteine and the closing phenylalanine or tryptophan. Each record gives: V gene, D gene, clone size, J gene, CDR3 protein, CDR3 DNA. The D gene is left open where the match is weak. Part of the rows lack a size; the others show once, few, many or a class for expanded clones.

v_call: TRBV6-6; d_call: TRBD1; clone_size: -; j_call: TRBJ1-5; cdr3_aa: CATYNPGQGLNQPQHF; cdr3_nt: TGTGCCACCTACAACCCGGGACAGGGGCTCAATCAGCCCCAGCATTTT
v_call: TRBV12-5; d_call: -; clone_size: few; j_call: TRBJ1-2; cdr3_aa: CASGLIEGVGYGYTF; cdr3_nt: TGTGCTAGTGGTTTGATAGAAGGGGTTGGCTATGGCTACACCTTC
v_call: TRBV27; d_call: -; clone_size: -; j_call: TRBJ2-7; cdr3_aa: CASSLWPQTTTTYEQYF; cdr3_nt: TGTGCCAGCAGTTTATGGCCCCAAACCACGACAACCTACGAGCAGTACTTC
v_call: TRBV5-1; d_call: -; clone_size: -; j_call: TRBJ1-4; cdr3_aa: CASSLAQGNEKLFF; cdr3_nt: TGCGCCAGCAGCTTGGCACAGGGAAATGAAAAACTGTTTTTT
v_call: TRBV6-4; d_call: -; clone_size: -; j_call: TRBJ2-3; cdr3_aa: CASSDSGGNADTQYF; cdr3_nt: TGTGCCAGCAGTGACTCTGGCGGGAACGCAGATACGCAGTATTTT
v_call: TRBV7-7; d_call: -; clone_size: -; j_call: TRBJ2-6; cdr3_aa: CASSYLSNATSRANVLTF; cdr3_nt: TGTGCCAGCAGCTATTTGAGTAATGCCACAAGTCGGGCCAACGTCCTGACTTTC
v_call: TRBV27; d_call: -; clone_size: -; j_call: TRBJ2-3; cdr3_aa: CASSPALATDTQYF; cdr3_nt: TGTGCCAGCAGTCCCGCCCTAGCCACAGATACGCAGTATTTT
v_call: TRBV28; d_call: -; clone_size: -; j_call: TRBJ1-2; cdr3_aa: CASTLPDSYGYTF; cdr3_nt: TGTGCCAGCACCCTCCCGGACAGCTATGGCTACACCTTC
v_call: TRBV10-2; d_call: TRBD1; clone_size: -; j_call: TRBJ2-4; cdr3_aa: CASSEFRGNIQYF; cdr3_nt: TGCGCCAGCAGTGAGTTCAGGGGGAACATTCAGTACTTC
v_call: TRBV11-2; d_call: -; clone_size: once; j_call: TRBJ2-7; cdr3_aa: CASSFNDDRTYEQYF; cdr3_nt: TGTGCCAGCAGCTTCAACGACGACCGAACCTACGAGCAGTACTTC
v_call: TRBV5-1; d_call: -; clone_size: -; j_call: TRBJ1-1; cdr3_aa: CASSLDLNTEAFF; cdr3_nt: TGCGCCAGCAGCTTGGACTTGAACACTGAAGCTTTCTTT
v_call: TRBV19; d_call: TRBD2; clone_size: -; j_call: TRBJ2-7; cdr3_aa: CASSIKGVSGGRLSYEQYF; cdr3_nt: TGTGCCAGTAGTATAAAGGGGGTTAGCGGGGGACGACTCTCCTACGAGCAGTACTTC
v_call: TRBV7-7; d_call: -; clone_size: -; j_call: TRBJ1-4; cdr3_aa: CASSPPGEKLFF; cdr3_nt: TGTGCCAGCAGCCCCCCGGGTGAAAAACTGTTTTTT
v_call: TRBV7-2; d_call: -; clone_size: -; j_call: TRBJ2-5; cdr3_aa: CASSLVIRGGRETQYF; cdr3_nt: TGTGCCAGCAGCTTAGTTATAAGGGGGGGCAGAGAGACCCAGTACTTC
v_call: TRBV18; d_call: TRBD1; clone_size: -; j_call: TRBJ2-5; cdr3_aa: CASSTERQGETQYF; cdr3_nt: TGTGCCAGCTCCACCGAGCGACAGGGGGAGACCCAGTACTTC
v_call: TRBV5-1; d_call: -; clone_size: -; j_call: TRBJ2-1; cdr3_aa: CASSRAWGSSVSSYNEQFF; cdr3_nt: TGCGCCAGCAGCCGAGCTTGGGGGTCGTCGGTAAGCTCCTACAATGAGCAGTTCTTC
v_call: TRBV6-5; d_call: TRBD1; clone_size: -; j_call: TRBJ1-1; cdr3_aa: CASSRDSMNTEAFF; cdr3_nt: TGTGCCAGCAGCAGGGACAGCATGAACACTGAAGCTTTCTTT
v_call: TRBV18; d_call: -; clone_size: -; j_call: TRBJ1-5; cdr3_aa: CASSSDRSTQPQHF; cdr3_nt: TGTGCCAGCTCATCCGACAGAAGCACTCAGCCCCAGCATTTT
v_call: TRBV5-1; d_call: -; clone_size: -; j_call: TRBJ1-2; cdr3_aa: CASMNAVRKTYGYTF; cdr3_nt: TGCGCCAGCATGAACGCGGTTCGAAAGACCTATGGCTACACCTTC
v_call: TRBV6-4; d_call: TRBD2; clone_size: -; j_call: TRBJ2-2; cdr3_aa: CASSEAGGTGELFF; cdr3_nt: TGTGCCAGCAGTGAAGCGGGGGGCACCGGGGAGCTGTTTTTT
v_call: TRBV6-6; d_call: -; clone_size: -; j_call: TRBJ2-3; cdr3_aa: CASSPSSRTDTQYF; cdr3_nt: TGTGCCAGCAGTCCTAGCTCCCGCACAGATACGCAGTATTTT
v_call: TRBV6-4; d_call: -; clone_size: -; j_call: TRBJ2-3; cdr3_aa: CASSEGPTDTQYF; cdr3_nt: TGTGCCAGCAGTGAGGGTCCCACAGATACGCAGTATTTT
v_call: TRBV9; d_call: -; clone_size: -; j_call: TRBJ2-5; cdr3_aa: CASSGGGGQETQYF; cdr3_nt: TGTGCCAGCAGCGGGGGAGGGGGGCAGGAGACCCAGTACTTC
v_call: TRBV2; d_call: TRBD2; clone_size: -; j_call: TRBJ2-5; cdr3_aa: CASPLGGGPQETQYF; cdr3_nt: TGTGCCAGCCCCCTCGGGGGGGGCCCTCAAGAGACCCAGTACTTC
v_call: TRBV5-6; d_call: -; clone_size: -; j_call: TRBJ1-2; cdr3_aa: CASSLMAAYGYTF; cdr3_nt: TGTGCCAGCAGCTTGATGGCAGCCTATGGCTACACCTTC
v_call: TRBV2; d_call: TRBD2; clone_size: once; j_call: TRBJ2-7; cdr3_aa: CASSEQRLAGYEQYF; cdr3_nt: TGTGCCAGCAGTGAACAAAGACTAGCAGGTTACGAGCAGTACTTC
v_call: TRBV27; d_call: TRBD2; clone_size: -; j_call: TRBJ2-7; cdr3_aa: CASSSGLAGGEQYF; cdr3_nt: TGTGCCAGCAGTAGCGGACTAGCGGGAGGCGAGCAGTACTTC
v_call: TRBV7-2; d_call: -; clone_size: -; j_call: TRBJ2-4; cdr3_aa: CASSLAGTNIQYF; cdr3_nt: TGTGCCAGCAGCTTAGCCGGGACGAACATTCAGTACTTC
v_call: TRBV6-6; d_call: TRBD2; clone_size: -; j_call: TRBJ2-7; cdr3_aa: CASSYGTSGSEQYF; cdr3_nt: TGTGCCAGCAGTTACGGGACTAGCGGGAGCGAGCAGTACTTC
v_call: TRBV7-2; d_call: -; clone_size: -; j_call: TRBJ1-2; cdr3_aa: CASSPLGGPSFYGYTF; cdr3_nt: TGTGCCAGCAGCCCGTTGGGGGGTCCCTCATTCTATGGCTACACCTTC
v_call: TRBV2; d_call: TRBD2; clone_size: -; j_call: TRBJ2-7; cdr3_aa: CASSAGRAGGRVQYF; cdr3_nt: TGTGCCAGCAGCGCCGGGAGGGCCGGAGGGCGAGTGCAGTACTTC
v_call: TRBV2; d_call: -; clone_size: -; j_call: TRBJ1-2; cdr3_aa: CASSPTGSNYGYTF; cdr3_nt: TGTGCCAGCAGCCCCACAGGGTCCAACTATGGCTACACCTTC
v_call: TRBV27; d_call: TRBD2; clone_size: -; j_call: TRBJ2-2; cdr3_aa: CASRKRGGRITGELFF; cdr3_nt: TGTGCCAGCAGAAAGCGGGGGGGCCGTATTACCGGGGAGCTGTTTTTT
v_call: TRBV6-5; d_call: TRBD1; clone_size: -; j_call: TRBJ2-7; cdr3_aa: CASSQDRSGTYEQYF; cdr3_nt: TGTGCCAGCAGTCAGGACAGGTCTGGGACCTACGAGCAGTACTTC
v_call: TRBV25-1; d_call: -; clone_size: -; j_call: TRBJ1-4; cdr3_aa: CASSPSRDRATNEKLFF; cdr3_nt: TGTGCCAGCAGTCCCTCCCGGGACCGAGCAACTAATGAAAAACTGTTTTTT
v_call: TRBV18; d_call: TRBD2; clone_size: -; j_call: TRBJ2-1; cdr3_aa: CASSPGLGGYNEQFF; cdr3_nt: TGTGCCAGCTCCCCGGGACTAGGGGGTTACAATGAGCAGTTCTTC
v_call: TRBV14; d_call: -; clone_size: -; j_call: TRBJ2-3; cdr3_aa: CASSQGLGAHTQYF; cdr3_nt: TGTGCCAGCAGCCAAGGACTAGGTGCCCATACGCAGTATTTT
v_call: TRBV5-1; d_call: TRBD1; clone_size: -; j_call: TRBJ1-1; cdr3_aa: CASSLEEATGGTEAFF; cdr3_nt: TGCGCCAGCAGCTTGGAAGAGGCGACAGGGGGCACTGAAGCTTTCTTT
v_call: TRBV28; d_call: TRBD2; clone_size: -; j_call: TRBJ2-5; cdr3_aa: CASSPSIAGQETQYF; cdr3_nt: TGTGCCAGCAGCCCGTCTATAGCGGGGCAAGAGACCCAGTACTTC